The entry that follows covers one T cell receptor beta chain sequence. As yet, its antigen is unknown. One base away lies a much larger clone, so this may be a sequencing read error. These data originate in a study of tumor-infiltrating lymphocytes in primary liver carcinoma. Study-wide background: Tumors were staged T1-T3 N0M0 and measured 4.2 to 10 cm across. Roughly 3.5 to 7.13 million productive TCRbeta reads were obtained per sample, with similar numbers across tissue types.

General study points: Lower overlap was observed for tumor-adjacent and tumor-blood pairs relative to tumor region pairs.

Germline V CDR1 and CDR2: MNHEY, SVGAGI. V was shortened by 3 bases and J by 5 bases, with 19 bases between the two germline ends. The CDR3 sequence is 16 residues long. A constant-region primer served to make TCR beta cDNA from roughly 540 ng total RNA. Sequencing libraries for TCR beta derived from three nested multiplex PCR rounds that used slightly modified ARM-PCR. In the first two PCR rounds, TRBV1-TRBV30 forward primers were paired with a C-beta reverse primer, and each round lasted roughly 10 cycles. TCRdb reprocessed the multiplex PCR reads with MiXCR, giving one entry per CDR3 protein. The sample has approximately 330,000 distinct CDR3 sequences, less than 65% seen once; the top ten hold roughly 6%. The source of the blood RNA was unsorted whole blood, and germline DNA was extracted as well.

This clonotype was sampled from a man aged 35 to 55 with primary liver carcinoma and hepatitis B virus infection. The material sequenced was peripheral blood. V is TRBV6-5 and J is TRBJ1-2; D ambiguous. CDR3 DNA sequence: TGTGCCAGCAGTTATGCGGCAGCTACCGCTTGGTATGGCTACACCTTC. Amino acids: CASSYAAATAWYGYTF.